This TCR beta chain was identified during a study of tissue T cells after allogeneic stem cell transplantation. Regarding this clone: Each gene name is a mouse one. The read ends 1 residue before the CDR3 terminus; that terminus is restored from the germline J gene.

Clones were sequenced by immunoSEQ multiplex PCR, and TCRdb holds only the in-frame ones, with some missing. The repertoire includes approximately 7,100 clones, around a third of them detected once, and more than 6% sits in the top ten. Germline V lookup: CDR1 KGHTA, CDR2 FQNQQP. The CDR3 has 14 residues. Time point noted: mouse harvest day 14 after allogeneic transplant. Mouse grafts combined 10^7 T-cell-depleted bone marrow cells with 10^6 splenic CD5+ T cells. J is TRBJ2-1 and V is TRBV23; the table's D call, TRBD2, has no DNA check behind it. The sample comprised skin. The source is a female BALB/c mouse given C57BL/6 T cells with graft-versus-host disease after an allogeneic hematopoietic cell transplant. CDR3: CSSSDGGNYAEQFF. CDR3 DNA (partial): TGCTCCAGCAGTGATGGGGGGAACTATGCTGAGCAGTTC.